This T cell receptor (beta chain) comes out of a study of T cell repertoires in cytomegalovirus infection. As for the study in general: Public TCR beta signatures were indicative of both CMV infection and a matching HLA type. Study conclusions and caveats: Identification of carriers of CMV plus the relevant HLA was achieved through cumulative public TCR beta family frequency. Clonotypes of TCR beta that were HLA-C-restricted and CMV-specific dominated the ex vivo response.

A few counts support this clonotype. Its antigen is still unknown. TCRdb used MiXCR to reprocess the reads, holding one entry per CDR3 protein. The sample has around 320,000 distinct CDR3 sequences, more than 8% seen once. Germline V CDR1 and CDR2: DFQATT, SNEGSKA (reference sequence). V trimming: 3 bases; J trimming: 0 bases; junction bases outside the gene matches: 5. CDR3 length: 15 amino acids. This sequence was found in a human donor in good health (CMV status not recorded). Some clones in this sample may be carry-over from other donors' samples. Specimen: PBMCs. The V call is TRBV20-1, the J call TRBJ2-1; 7 bases are a match to TRBD2. CDR3 sequence: CSARGPGGSYNEQFF. The CDR3 DNA is TGCAGTGCTAGGGGACCGGGGGGCTCCTACAATGAGCAGTTCTTC.